This T cell receptor (beta chain) stems from a study of lymphopenia after photon versus proton radiotherapy. V was pared by 4 bases and J by 3 bases, with 8 bases of the junction left unmatched. Germline assignment: CDR1 MNHNS and CDR2 SASEGT. CDR3 size: 18 residues. Measured with immunoSEQ multiplex PCR; TCRdb has only the in-frame clones, and not every one. The data contain 25,000 to 35,000 clones, roughly nine tenths of them singletons. The receptor comes from a woman in her 70s with pancreatic cancer. Some clones in this sample may be carry-over from other donors' samples. The chain carries TRBV6-1 and TRBJ2-2, with 13 positions matching TRBD2. The sample consisted of peripheral blood, taken from a patient treated with proton-based radiotherapy. This CDR3 is CASSARLAGGIDTGELFF. Here the CDR3 DNA reads TGTGCCAGCAGTGCTCGACTAGCGGGAGGTATCGACACCGGGGAGCTGTTTTTT.